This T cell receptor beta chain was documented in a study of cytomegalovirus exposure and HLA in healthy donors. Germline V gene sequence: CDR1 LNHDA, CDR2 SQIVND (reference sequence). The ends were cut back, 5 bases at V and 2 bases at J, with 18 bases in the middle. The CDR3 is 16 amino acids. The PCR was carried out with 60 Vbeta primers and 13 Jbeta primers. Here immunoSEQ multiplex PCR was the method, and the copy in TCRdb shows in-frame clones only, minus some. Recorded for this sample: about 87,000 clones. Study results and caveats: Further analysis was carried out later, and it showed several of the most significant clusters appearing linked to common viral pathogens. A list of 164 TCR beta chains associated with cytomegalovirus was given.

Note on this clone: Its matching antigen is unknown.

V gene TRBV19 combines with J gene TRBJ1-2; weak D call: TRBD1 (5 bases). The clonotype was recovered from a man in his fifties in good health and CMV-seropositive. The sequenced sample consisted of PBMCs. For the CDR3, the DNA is TGTGCCAGTAGTCCACCGGGGGAAGGCGGGAACTATGGCTACACCTTC. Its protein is CASSPPGEGGNYGYTF.